The sequence of this T cell receptor (beta chain) was determined in a study of blood T cell repertoires in COVID-19. The CDR3 sequence is 16 residues long. In germline, CDR1 is LGHDT, CDR2 YNNKEL (reference sequence). V was pared by 4 bases and J by 5 bases, with 9 bases of the junction left unmatched. Sequenced by immunoSEQ multiplex PCR; TCRdb stores in-frame clones only, minus some. The table lists 100,000 to 150,000 clones, about 80% of them singletons. The source of this sequence is a woman in her 50s with acute or convalescent COVID-19. The J gene is TRBJ2-3, the V gene TRBV3-1 (or the pseudogene TRBV3-2); 10 nucleotides agree with TRBD2. Sequencing input: peripheral blood. The CDR3 protein is CASSPERGGHGDTQYF. In nucleotides, the CDR3 is TGTGCCAGCAGCCCCGAGCGGGGGGGCCATGGAGATACGCAGTATTTT.